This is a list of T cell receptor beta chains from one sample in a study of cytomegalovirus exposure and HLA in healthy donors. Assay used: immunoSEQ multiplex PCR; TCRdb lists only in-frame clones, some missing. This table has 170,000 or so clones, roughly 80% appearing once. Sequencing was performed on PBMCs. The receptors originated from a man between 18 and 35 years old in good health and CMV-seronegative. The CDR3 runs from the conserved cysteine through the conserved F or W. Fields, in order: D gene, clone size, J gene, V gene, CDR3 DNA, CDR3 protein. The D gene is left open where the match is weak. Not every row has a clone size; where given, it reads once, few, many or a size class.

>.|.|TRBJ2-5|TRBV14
TGTGCCAGCAGCCAAGAGTCCCCCCGAAGCGGAGAGACCCAGTACTTC
CASSQESPRSGETQYF
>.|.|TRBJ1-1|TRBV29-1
TGCAGCGTTGAAATAGCGAACACTGAAGCTTTCTTT
CSVEIANTEAFF
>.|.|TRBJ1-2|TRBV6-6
TGTGCCAGCAGCCCGCTCGAGTGGGCGAACTATGGCTACACCTTC
CASSPLEWANYGYTF
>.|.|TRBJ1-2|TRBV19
TGTGCCAGTAGTGAGGGTGGCTATGGCTACACCTTC
CASSEGGYGYTF
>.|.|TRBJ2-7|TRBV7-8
TGTGCCAGCAGCCCCACCCAGGGGTTAGGGAACTACTTC
CASSPTQGLGNYF
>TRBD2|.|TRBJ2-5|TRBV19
TGTGCCAGTAGTGCAGCGGGGAGGCCAGAGACCCAGTACTTC
CASSAAGRPETQYF
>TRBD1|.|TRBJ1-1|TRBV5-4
TGTGCCAGCAGCTTAATTTCAGGGGGGATGAACACTGAAGCTTTCTTT
CASSLISGGMNTEAFF
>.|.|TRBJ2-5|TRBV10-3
TGTGCCATCAGTGAGTCTTCGGGTGTAGAGACCCAGTACTTC
CAISESSGVETQYF
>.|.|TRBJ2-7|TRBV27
TGTGCCAGCAGTTTACACGAACCCTGGAACACCCCGAGGCTGTCCTACGAGCAGTACTTC
CASSLHEPWNTPRLSYEQYF
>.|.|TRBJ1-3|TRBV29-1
TGCAGCGTAGCCACAGGTGCTGGGCCCTCTGGAAACACCATATATTTT
CSVATGAGPSGNTIYF
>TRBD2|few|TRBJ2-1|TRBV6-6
TGTGCCAGCAGTTACCATGCTGGGACTAGCGGGAATGAGCAGTTCTTC
CASSYHAGTSGNEQFF
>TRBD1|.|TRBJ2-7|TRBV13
TGTGCCAGCAGCTCCCGGGGATTGGGACAGGGGGGTTATGAGCAGTACTTC
CASSSRGLGQGGYEQYF
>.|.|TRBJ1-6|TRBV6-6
TGTGCCAGCGGAGACCGACCCTATAATTCACCCCTCCACTTT
CASGDRPYNSPLHF
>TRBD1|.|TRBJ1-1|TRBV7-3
TGTGCCAGCAGCTTAAACCACCTACAGGGGTTGAACACTGAAGCTTTCTTT
CASSLNHLQGLNTEAFF
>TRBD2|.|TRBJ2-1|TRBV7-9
TGTGCCAGCAGCACACGGACTAGCGGGAGACCCATCTACAATGAGCAGTTCTTC
CASSTRTSGRPIYNEQFF
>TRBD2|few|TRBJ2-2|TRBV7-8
TGTGCCAGCAGCTTGGCAGTCGGAGCGGGGGACACCGGGGAGCTGTTTTTT
CASSLAVGAGDTGELFF
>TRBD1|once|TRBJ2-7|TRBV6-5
TGTGCCAGCAGTTACCCGGGACAGGGGAACGAGCAGTACTTC
CASSYPGQGNEQYF
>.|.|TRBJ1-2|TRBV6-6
TGTGCCAGCAGTTCGTCAACAGACCCTACTGGCTACACCTTC
CASSSSTDPTGYTF
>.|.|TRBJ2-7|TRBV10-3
TGTGCCATCAGTGAGCGGTTCGACGAGCAGTACTTC
CAISERFDEQYF
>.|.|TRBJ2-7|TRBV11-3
TGTGCCAGCAGCTCCCCCCCCGGAGGCGAGCAGTACTTC
CASSSPPGGEQYF
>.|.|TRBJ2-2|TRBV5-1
TGCGCCAGCAGCTTTGGGGCGCCCAGAGGATCCGGGGAGCTGTTTTTT
CASSFGAPRGSGELFF
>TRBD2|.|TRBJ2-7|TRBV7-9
TGTGCCAGCAGCCCCCCCGGGAGGTCTTACGAGCAGTACTTC
CASSPPGRSYEQYF
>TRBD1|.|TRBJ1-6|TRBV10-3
TGTGCCATCAGTGACCTTACAGGACAGGGACATAATTCACCCCTCCACTTT
CAISDLTGQGHNSPLHF
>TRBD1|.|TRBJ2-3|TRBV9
TGTGCCAGCAGCCATAGTAAGGGACAGGCCACTAGCACAGATACGCAGTATTTT
CASSHSKGQATSTDTQYF